The 20 T cell receptor beta chains in this list originate from one sample, sequenced in a study of vaccination and CD4 T cells after COVID-19. Noted treatment: approximately 10-day PBMC culture with coronavirus spike peptide pools or control peptides (ViraFEST assay). The Oncomine TCR Beta short-read assay generated sequence data from the DNA of cultured CD4+ T cells. TCRdb independently ran MiXCR on the PCR reads; one entry per CDR3 protein. The table lists about 15,000 distinct CDR3 sequences, 48% of them singletons. The antigens of these receptors remain unknown. Sequencing was performed on CD4+ T cells from blood, cultured in vitro. The receptors derive from a human donor who had recovered from COVID-19.

This chain connects TRBV24-1 to TRBJ2-5, with D uncertain. The CDR3 contains 12 residues. Germline V CDR1 and CDR2: KGHDR, SFDVKD. Trimming left V 1 base short and J 5 bases short, with 4 bases between. CDR3 sequence reads: CATSDFRETQYF. CDR3 nucleotide sequence: TGTGCCACCAGTGATTTCAGGGAGACCCAGTACTTC.

The chain has TRBV5-1 and TRBJ2-5; 8 bases map to TRBD1. Germline-derived CDR1 and CDR2 are SGHRS and YFSETQ. With 4 bases clipped from V and 4 bases from J, the junction kept 6 bases outside the gene matches. This CDR3 is built from 14 residues. The CDR3 sequence is CASSQQGGPETQYF. The CDR3 DNA follows: TGCGCCAGCAGCCAACAGGGGGGTCCAGAGACCCAGTACTTC.

This chain's CDR3 is CASSIGGGVSGAFF. CDR3 coding DNA: TGTGCCAGTAGTATTGGAGGGGGCGTATCAGGAGCTTTCTTT. The chain carries TRBV19 and TRBJ1-1; 7 nucleotides match TRBD1. The CDR3 totals 14 residues. CDR1 LNHDA and CDR2 SQIVND come from the germline V gene (reference sequence). The junction had 11 bases not matched to a gene; V was cut back by 3 bases and J by 10 bases. The full variable domain, rest sourced from reference TRBV19 and TRBJ1-1, is DGGITQSPKYLFRKEGQNVTLSCEQNLNHDAMYWYRQDPGQGLRLIYYSQIVNDFQKGDIAEGYSVSREKKESFPLTVTSAQKNPTAFYLCASSIGGGVSGAFFGQGTRLTVV.

The gene calls are TRBV11-2 and TRBJ2-7, with a tentative D call TRBD2 (5 bases). This CDR3 comprises 16 residues. The germline V gene encodes CDR1 SGHAT and CDR2 FQNNGV. The V end was cut by 0 bases, the J end by 1 base, with 13 bases between. The CDR3: CASSLDMRARSYEQYF. CDR3 DNA: TGTGCCAGCAGCTTAGATATGCGGGCTAGATCCTACGAGCAGTACTTC.

V gene TRBV6-2 or TRBV6-3 combines with J gene TRBJ2-7; D is undetermined. With 2 bases removed from V and 2 bases from J, the gap between germline ends came to 4 bases. CDR1 MNHEY and CDR2 SVGEGT come from the germline V gene. This CDR3 is 12 amino acids long. DNA for the CDR3: TGTGCCAGCAGTTACACAACCTACGAGCAGTACTTC. Translation gives CASSYTTYEQYF.

The genes are TRBV20-1 and TRBJ1-1; D unresolved. V was pared by 3 bases and J by 1 base, with 9 bases between. The germline V gene encodes CDR1 DFQATT and CDR2 SNEGSKA (reference sequence). The CDR3 is 13 amino acids. In DNA, the CDR3 is TGCAGTGCTAGTTACCCTGGGAACACTGAAGCTTTCTTT. Translation: CSASYPGNTEAFF.

This clonotype has a handful of counts. This chain uses TRBV28 with TRBJ1-5; TRBD1 matches 9 bases. From germline, CDR1 is MDHEN and CDR2 SYDVKM. The CDR3 spans 14 residues. The V gene end was trimmed by 4 bases and the J gene end by 10 bases; junction bases not matched to a gene: 8. DNA for the CDR3: TGTGCCAGCAGTTCCGGGACAGGGAGGTCACCCCAGCATTTT. This translates into CASSSGTGRSPQHF.

The rearrangement uses TRBV4-1 and TRBJ2-3; TRBD2 agrees at 12 bases. The CDR3 extends over 17 amino acids. Losses at the gene ends were 0 bases for V and 6 bases for J; bases not matched to a gene: 7. The germline CDR1 and CDR2 sequences are MGHRA and YSYEKL. DNA of the CDR3: TGCGCCAGCAGCCAAGATGGGGCTAGCGGGAGGGCCGATACGCAGTATTTT. It translates to CASSQDGASGRADTQYF.

The chain has TRBV7-9 and TRBJ1-6; possibly TRBD1 for D (6 bases). V was trimmed by 5 bases and J by 8 bases, leaving 16 bases between them. Germline CDR1 reads SEHNR; CDR2 reads FQNEAQ (reference sequence). This CDR3 is built from 15 residues. CDR3 in DNA: TGTGCCAGCAGCCGATCACAGGGATTCGATTCACCCCTCCACTTT. Translated, it gives CASSRSQGFDSPLHF.

This clonotype was seen a handful of times. The CDR3 loop is CASRRSPLYGYTF. In DNA, the CDR3 is TGTGCCAGTAGAAGGTCCCCCCTTTATGGCTACACCTTC. The V and J genes are TRBV19 and TRBJ1-2; D is unclear. The V and J ends lost 6 bases and 5 bases respectively, with 13 bases between them. The germline V gene has CDR1 LNHDA and CDR2 SQIVND (reference sequence). The CDR3 length is 13 residues.

The table lists this clonotype with a few counts. CDR3 bases: TGTGCCAGCAGCTTAGGGTACCCCTTACTTGGTGCAGATACGCAGTATTTT. It translates to CASSLGYPLLGADTQYF. The chain employs TRBV11-3 and TRBJ2-3, with D uncertain. Between the trimmed V and J ends, which lost 1 base and 4 bases, there was a span of 18 bases. The CDR3 sequence is 17 residues long. Per the germline V gene, CDR1 is SGHNT and CDR2 is YENEEA.

The V and J genes are TRBV20-1 and TRBJ2-7; 11 positions match TRBD1. The J segment lost 4 bases and the V segment lost 6 bases, leaving 8 bases of the junction unmatched. The CDR3 sequence is 14 residues long. Germline CDR1 DFQATT, CDR2 SNEGSKA (reference sequence). The CDR3 sequence: CSARGQGAMYEQYF. For the CDR3, the DNA is TGCAGTGCCCGCGGACAGGGGGCGATGTACGAGCAGTACTTC.

This clonotype is medium-sized in the sample. The chain recombines TRBV27 with TRBJ1-5, with D tentatively TRBD1 (6 bases). CDR3 length: 16 amino acids. CDR1 and CDR2 from the germline V gene are MNHEY and SMNVEV (reference sequence). Trimming pared 8 bases from V and 0 bases from J, leaving 17 bases between. The CDR3 sequence: CASRTPGQNSNQPQHF. The CDR3 nucleotides are TGTGCCAGCCGGACCCCCGGACAGAATAGCAATCAGCCCCAGCATTTT.

This clonotype has just one count. This chain links TRBV6-1 with TRBJ2-7; no clear D gene. Germline values: CDR1 MNHNS, CDR2 SASEGT. The CDR3 extends over 14 amino acids. V dropped 7 bases and J dropped 2 bases, with 15 bases sitting between them. The DNA of the CDR3 is TGTGCCAGCAACCGGCCAAATTCCCCCTACGAGCAGTACTTC. Protein: CASNRPNSPYEQYF.

The chain uses TRBV6-1 and TRBJ1-5; D remains unclear. Germline CDR1 is MNHNS and CDR2 is SASEGT. The CDR3 is 15 residues long. V shed 6 bases and J shed 2 bases, with 14 bases lying between them. CDR3 in amino acids: CASSHKGQGNQPQHF. DNA for the CDR3: TGTGCCAGCAGCCACAAGGGTCAGGGCAATCAGCCCCAGCATTTT.

The table lists this clonotype with a few counts. The V call is TRBV20-1, the J call TRBJ1-1; tentative D call: TRBD1 (6 bases). This CDR3 has 11 residues. The germline V gene has CDR1 DFQATT and CDR2 SNEGSKA (reference sequence). V was clipped by 6 bases and J by 5 bases, with 10 bases between them. CDR3 bases: TGCAGTGCAAACAGGGAGACTGAAGCTTTCTTT. Translated, it gives CSANRETEAFF.

The genes are TRBV6-1 and TRBJ2-7; TRBD1 matches at 10 bases. The V and J ends lost 6 bases and 3 bases, in that order; junction bases with no gene match: 8. Germline CDR1 is MNHNS and CDR2 is SASEGT. The CDR3 covers 15 residues. CDR3 nucleotide sequence: TGTGCCAGCAGCTATCCGGGACAGGGGAGCTACGAGCAGTACTTC. Protein product: CASSYPGQGSYEQYF.

The V gene is TRBV7-9, the J gene TRBJ2-2; 7 bases agree with TRBD1. This CDR3 is built from 17 residues. Trimming took 4 bases from V and 1 from J; bases not matched to a gene: 9. Germline CDR1 SEHNR, CDR2 FQNEAQ (reference sequence). CDR3: CASSSRSDRLNTGELFF. The CDR3 nucleotides are TGTGCCAGCAGCTCGCGCTCGGACAGGTTGAACACCGGGGAGCTGTTTTTT.

The V and J genes are TRBV6-1 and TRBJ2-1; D perhaps matches TRBD2 (6 bases). Looked up from germline, CDR1 is MNHNS and CDR2 is SASEGT. The CDR3 runs to 15 residues. V dropped 8 bases and J dropped 2 bases, with 16 bases sitting between them. In DNA, the CDR3 is TGTGCCAGCCCGGAGAAGGAGGGGACCTACAATGAGCAGTTCTTC. It translates to CASPEKEGTYNEQFF.

CDR3 sequence: CASSFGTGGADTQYF. CDR3 nucleotides: TGTGCCAGCAGTTTCGGGACAGGGGGCGCAGATACGCAGTATTTT. The chain recombines TRBV6-5 with TRBJ2-3; 12 bases align to TRBD1. Germline V gene data show CDR1 as MNHEY and CDR2 as SVGAGI. This CDR3 has 15 amino acids. With 4 bases clipped from V and 4 bases from J, the junction kept 3 bases outside the gene matches.